The T cell receptor (beta chain) under discussion was sequenced for a study of shared clonotypes between healthy human individuals. At the level of the study: Three plates were used per donor for CD4 naive, three for CD4 memory, two for CD8 naive and one for CD8 memory.

Profiling relied on immunoSEQ multiplex PCR, and the TCRdb table lists in-frame clones only, not all of them. This sample has roughly 1,500,000 clones, with less than 99% found just once. The CDR3 spans 14 residues. Germline CDR1 and CDR2: PRHDT and FYEKMQ (reference sequence). V dropped 7 bases and J dropped 8; count of bases not matched to a gene: 8. Source material: naive CD4+ T cells sorted from blood. The subset: CD45RA+ positively selected. This sequence was found in a man aged 25-45 years in good health. This chain links TRBV13 with TRBJ2-1; 10 positions match TRBD2. The CDR3 DNA sequence: TGTGCCAGCAAGCTAGCGGGAGAGAGCTATGAGCAGTTCTTC. Its protein is CASKLAGESYEQFF.